These 29 T cell receptor beta chains came from one sample sequenced in a study of OX40 agonist ivuxolimab in advanced cancers. Clones were read by immunoSEQ multiplex PCR, and TCRdb kept only the in-frame ones, dropping some. The repertoire includes approximately 67,000 clones, 91% of them detected once, and around 2.3% sits in the top ten. The sequencing used CD4+ or CD8+ T cells sorted from blood, collected in a trial of the OX40 agonist ivuxolimab. The origin of the receptors is an adult with an advanced solid tumor such as melanoma, head and neck, liver or kidney cancer.

CDR3 sequence (DNA): TGTGCCAGCATCCGACAGGGTGGCGGAAACACCATATATTTT. This encodes CASIRQGGGNTIYF. The genes are TRBV2 and TRBJ1-3; TRBD1 matches at 7 bases. The CDR3 is 14 residues long. V was pared by 7 bases and J by 4 bases, with 7 bases of the junction left unmatched. Per germline, CDR1 SNHLY and CDR2 FYNNEI.

The chain has TRBV6-5 and TRBJ2-7; 7 bases align to TRBD1. The V and J ends lost 0 bases and 7 bases, in that order; junction bases with no gene match: 9. The CDR3 covers 15 residues. Looked up from germline, CDR1 is MNHEY and CDR2 is SVGAGI. The CDR3 DNA sequence: TGTGCCAGCAGTTACTCGAGGACAGGCCCCTGGGAGCAGTACTTC. Its protein product is CASSYSRTGPWEQYF.

This chain connects TRBV19 to TRBJ2-5, with 10 bases lining up with TRBD1. V shed 9 bases and J 2 bases; nucleotides not matched to a gene: 6. Germline values: CDR1 LNHDA, CDR2 SQIVND (reference sequence). This CDR3 is 14 amino acids long. CDR3: CASRPGQGQETQYF. The DNA of the CDR3 is TGTGCCAGCAGACCGGGACAGGGGCAAGAGACCCAGTACTTC.

V gene TRBV15 combines with J gene TRBJ2-7; 9 bases align to TRBD2. The V gene end was trimmed by 3 bases and the J gene end by 2 bases; junction bases not matched to a gene: 5. Germline CDR1 is LNHNV and CDR2 is YYDKDF (reference sequence). The CDR3 contains 15 residues. CDR3 sequence (DNA): TGTGCCACCAGCAGCAGACTAGCGGAGCCCTACGAGCAGTACTTC. Residues: CATSSRLAEPYEQYF.

The chain has TRBV5-6 and TRBJ2-2; D is possibly TRBD1 (6 bases). Germline CDR1 SGHDT, CDR2 YYEEEE. This CDR3 region has 16 residues. Trimming removed 0 bases from V and 4 bases from J, with 13 bases in between. CDR3 sequence reads: CASSLGGRGPTGELFF. Here the CDR3 DNA reads TGTGCCAGCAGCTTGGGGGGCAGGGGACCCACCGGGGAGCTGTTTTTT.

Turning to this clone: A junction end diverges from the germline sequence, so it may reflect a read error. The chain couples TRBV28 to TRBJ1-1, with D unresolved. Germline CDR1 is MDHEN and CDR2 is SYDVKM. CDR3 length: 12 amino acids. The CDR3 DNA reads as TGTGCCAGCTCTCCCCCGGGAGACCGAGGCGTCTTT. Translated, it gives CASSPPGDRGVF.

The J gene is TRBJ2-5, the V gene TRBV18; 9 nucleotides match TRBD2. The CDR3 consists of 15 residues. Germline V gene data show CDR1 as KGHSH and CDR2 as LQKENI. The V and J ends lost 4 bases and 5 bases, in that order; junction bases with no gene match: 8. The CDR3 sequence is CASSQREAGSETQYF. CDR3 bases: TGTGCCAGCTCACAGCGGGAGGCCGGGAGCGAGACCCAGTACTTC. Complete variable domain (other parts from reference TRBV18 and TRBJ2-5): NAGVMQNPRHLVRRRGQEARLRCSPMKGHSHVYWYRQLPEEGLKFMVYLQKENIIDESGMPKERFSAEFPKEGPSILRIQQVVRGDSAAYFCASSQREAGSETQYFGPGTRLLVL.

A word on this clone: The same CDR3 also results from other DNA sequences found in this sample. The chain carries TRBV5-5 and TRBJ1-5; possible D gene TRBD1, 6 bases. CDR1 SGHKS and CDR2 YYEKEE come from the germline V gene (reference sequence). The CDR3 has 14 amino acids. Trimming cost V 0 bases and J 7 bases, with 11 bases left between them. The CDR3 DNA is TGTGCCAGCAGCTTGGAGGGGGGCGGCCAGCCCCAGCATTTT. This gives the protein CASSLEGGGQPQHF.

This chain joins TRBV6-4 and TRBJ2-7; no reliable D call. This CDR3 is built from 11 residues. CDR1 and CDR2 from the germline V gene are MRHNA and SNTAGT. Trimming removed 4 bases from V and 7 bases from J, with 8 bases in between. Written as DNA, the CDR3 is TGTGCCAGCAGTGCCCGGAGTGAGCAGTACTTC. Translated: CASSARSEQYF.

This clone was seen a single time. This chain's CDR3 is CASSFQGPEAFF. The CDR3 DNA sequence: TGTGCCAGCAGTTTCCAGGGCCCTGAAGCTTTCTTT. V usage is TRBV6-1 and J usage is TRBJ1-1; D may be TRBD1 (5 bases). In germline, CDR1 is MNHNS, CDR2 SASEGT. CDR3 size: 12 residues. V gave up 5 bases and J gave up 6 bases, with 10 bases separating them.

This chain links TRBV6-5 with TRBJ1-5; D might be TRBD1 (6 bases). V was shortened by 6 bases and J by 6 bases, with 12 bases between the two germline ends. This CDR3 has 13 amino acids. CDR1 is MNHEY and CDR2 is SVGAGI in the germline V gene. The CDR3 protein is CASRNRVGQPQHF. DNA for the CDR3: TGTGCCAGCAGGAACAGGGTAGGTCAGCCCCAGCATTTT.

In this sample, this clone turned up once. V usage is TRBV10-3 and J usage is TRBJ1-5, with TRBD1 matching 10 bases. V lost 3 bases, J lost 2 bases, and 7 bases stayed unmatched. Germline V gene lookup returns CDR1 ENHRY and CDR2 SYGVKD. CDR3 length: 17 residues. The CDR3 coding sequence is TGTGCCATCAGTGAAGAGGGAGGGACAGGGGGCAATCAGCCCCAGCATTTT. Amino acid sequence: CAISEEGGTGGNQPQHF.

This chain joins TRBV28 and TRBJ1-2; D uncertain. CDR1 and CDR2 (germline): MDHEN, SYDVKM. V gave up 6 bases and J gave up 0 bases, with 8 bases separating them. The CDR3 is 13 residues long. CDR3 DNA sequence: TGTGCCAGCAGAGTGGCAACTAACTATGGCTACACCTTC. Translated, it gives CASRVATNYGYTF.

This clone occurred once. The rearrangement joins TRBV5-1 to TRBJ2-7, with 9 bases identical to TRBD2. V gave up 5 bases and J gave up 2 bases; unmatched junction bases: 8. This CDR3 comprises 15 residues. CDR1 SGHRS and CDR2 YFSETQ come from the germline V gene. The CDR3 sequence: CASSLSGGRTYEQYF. For the CDR3, the DNA is TGCGCCAGCAGTCTTAGCGGGGGCCGAACCTACGAGCAGTACTTC.

The chain uses TRBV5-4 and TRBJ1-5; 9 bases are shared with TRBD1. V gave up 1 base and J gave up 3 bases; unmatched junction bases: 11. This CDR3 contains 18 residues. The germline CDR1 and CDR2 sequences are SGHNT and YYREEE (reference sequence). CDR3 residues: CASSLWQVGQGPNQPQHF. In DNA form, the CDR3 reads TGTGCCAGCAGCTTGTGGCAGGTGGGACAGGGTCCCAATCAGCCCCAGCATTTT.

This chain links TRBV5-6 with TRBJ1-1; D gene uncertain. The CDR3 is 16 amino acids. Looked up from germline, CDR1 is SGHDT and CDR2 is YYEEEE. With 4 bases removed from V and 0 bases from J, the gap between germline ends came to 16 bases. CDR3: CASSGGLPTVNTEAFF. The CDR3 bases are TGTGCCAGCAGCGGCGGACTCCCTACCGTGAACACTGAAGCTTTCTTT.

The V call is TRBV28, the J call TRBJ2-7; D remains unclear. This CDR3 contains 13 residues. Per germline, CDR1 MDHEN and CDR2 SYDVKM. V was pared by 5 bases and J by 7 bases, with 15 bases between. The CDR3 here is CASSGPGLREQYF. CDR3 coding DNA: TGTGCCAGCAGTGGCCCCGGTTTGAGAGAGCAGTACTTC. Complete variable domain (other parts from reference TRBV28 and TRBJ2-7): DVKVTQSSRYLVKRTGEKVFLECVQDMDHENMFWYRQDPGLGLRLIYFSYDVKMKEKGDIPEGYSVSREKKERFSLILESASTNQTSMYLCASSGPGLREQYFGPGTRLTVT.

The chain employs TRBV30 and TRBJ2-7; 11 nucleotides align to TRBD1. V was pared by 3 bases and J by 5 bases, with 9 bases of the junction left unmatched. The CDR3 sequence is 15 residues long. Germline CDR1 reads GTSNPN; CDR2 reads SVGIG (reference sequence). In DNA, the CDR3 is TGTGCCTGGAGACTCGCCGGGACAGGGGGGCACGAGCAGTACTTC. It translates to CAWRLAGTGGHEQYF.

The V and J genes are TRBV4-2 and TRBJ2-3; D remains unclear. Per germline, CDR1 LGHNA and CDR2 YNFKEQ. This CDR3 has 16 residues. Trimming removed 0 bases from V and 2 bases from J, with 12 bases in between. The CDR3 sequence: CASSQEGDSVTDTQYF. The DNA for the CDR3 is TGTGCCAGCAGCCAAGAAGGCGATTCCGTCACAGATACGCAGTATTTT.

The rearrangement uses TRBV11-3 and TRBJ2-2; TRBD1 aligns across 7 bases. Germline CDR1 and CDR2: SGHNT and YENEEA. The CDR3 is made up of 15 amino acids. The ends lost 2 bases at V and 1 base at J; junction bases unmatched: 1. The CDR3 protein is CASSLRTGNTGELFF. CDR3 in DNA: TGTGCCAGCAGCTTAAGGACAGGGAACACCGGGGAGCTGTTTTTT.

The chain employs TRBV6-1 and TRBJ2-2, with TRBD2 matching over 13 bases. V shed 4 bases, J shed 7 bases, and the junction held 12 bases outside the gene matches. There are 18 residues in the CDR3. From germline, CDR1 is MNHNS and CDR2 SASEGT. This CDR3 is CASSAYPGLAGQIGELFF. The CDR3 nucleotides read TGTGCCAGCAGTGCATACCCGGGACTAGCGGGGCAGATCGGGGAGCTGTTTTTT.

V usage is TRBV7-9 and J usage is TRBJ1-1; D is undetermined. The CDR3 is 13 amino acids. V shed 3 bases and J shed 5 bases, with 10 bases lying between them. Per the germline V gene, CDR1 is SEHNR and CDR2 is FQNEAQ (reference sequence). The CDR3 DNA reads as TGTGCCAGCAGCTTCAAGCACGGTACTGAAGCTTTCTTT. This translates into CASSFKHGTEAFF.

A few counts support this clone. The rearrangement joins TRBV2 to TRBJ1-5, with D unresolved. The CDR3 spans 13 residues. V was trimmed by 6 bases and J by 7 bases, leaving 13 bases between them. The V gene's germline CDR1 is SNHLY and CDR2 FYNNEI. The CDR3 reads CASRMERIQPQHF. The CDR3 DNA follows: TGTGCCAGCAGAATGGAGAGGATCCAGCCCCAGCATTTT. Supplemented by reference TRBV2 and TRBJ1-5, the full variable domain reads EPEVTQTPSHQVTQMGQEVILRCVPISNHLYFYWYRQILGQKVEFLVSFYNNEISEKSEIFDDQFSVERPDGSNFTLKIRSTKLEDSAMYFCASRMERIQPQHFGDGTRLSIL.

The rearrangement joins TRBV25-1 to TRBJ2-7; the D gene could be TRBD1 or TRBD2 (5 bases each). In germline, CDR1 is MGHDK, CDR2 SYGVNS. The CDR3 is 14 residues long. Trimming removed 10 bases from V and 3 bases from J, with 19 bases in between. The CDR3 DNA reads TGTGCCACCCGGGGCCCTCGGGATTACTACGAGCAGTACTTC. This gives the protein CATRGPRDYYEQYF.

Details on this clone: The sample carries other DNA sequences with the same CDR3. This chain uses TRBV18 with TRBJ1-5, with D perhaps matching TRBD1 (6 bases). CDR1 KGHSH and CDR2 LQKENI come from the germline V gene. Trimming shortened V by 2 bases and J by 1 base, and 9 bases separated the two germline ends. The CDR3 covers 15 residues. The CDR3 nucleotides are TGTGCCAGCTCACCAACAGGGTCGAGCAATCAGCCCCAGCATTTT. Protein product: CASSPTGSSNQPQHF.

The V call is TRBV4-3, the J call TRBJ2-3; TRBD2 aligns across 11 bases. In germline, CDR1 is LGHNA, CDR2 YSLEER. The junction had 8 bases not matched to a gene; V was cut back by 10 bases and J by 5 bases. The CDR3 has 14 residues. This chain's CDR3 is CATSNSGGEDTQYF. Here the CDR3 DNA reads TGCGCCACCTCAAATAGCGGGGGGGAAGATACGCAGTATTTT.

The rearrangement joins TRBV5-1 to TRBJ1-1, with D hard to call. This CDR3 comprises 14 residues. Trimming shortened V by 1 base and J by 1 base, and 8 bases separated the two germline ends. Germline values: CDR1 SGHRS, CDR2 YFSETQ. The CDR3 reads CASSLWAGNTEAFF. DNA for the CDR3: TGCGCCAGCAGCTTGTGGGCAGGGAACACTGAAGCTTTCTTT.

The gene calls are TRBV18 and TRBJ2-7; TRBD2 might be the D (5 bases). V lost 3 bases to trimming and J lost 6 bases, with 12 bases between them. The CDR3 runs to 13 residues. CDR1 is KGHSH, CDR2 LQKENI, per germline. In nucleotides, the CDR3 is TGTGCCAGCTCACCCCGACCCGCGGGCGAGCAGTACTTC. Its protein is CASSPRPAGEQYF.

The chain joins TRBV7-2 to TRBJ2-1, with D possibly being TRBD1 (6 bases). The CDR3 is 13 residues long. Germline V gene sequence: CDR1 SGHTA, CDR2 FQGNSA. V gave up 3 bases and J gave up 9 bases, with 12 bases separating them. The CDR3 here is CASSLTGNGEQFF. The CDR3, as DNA: TGTGCCAGCAGCTTGACAGGAAACGGTGAGCAGTTCTTC.